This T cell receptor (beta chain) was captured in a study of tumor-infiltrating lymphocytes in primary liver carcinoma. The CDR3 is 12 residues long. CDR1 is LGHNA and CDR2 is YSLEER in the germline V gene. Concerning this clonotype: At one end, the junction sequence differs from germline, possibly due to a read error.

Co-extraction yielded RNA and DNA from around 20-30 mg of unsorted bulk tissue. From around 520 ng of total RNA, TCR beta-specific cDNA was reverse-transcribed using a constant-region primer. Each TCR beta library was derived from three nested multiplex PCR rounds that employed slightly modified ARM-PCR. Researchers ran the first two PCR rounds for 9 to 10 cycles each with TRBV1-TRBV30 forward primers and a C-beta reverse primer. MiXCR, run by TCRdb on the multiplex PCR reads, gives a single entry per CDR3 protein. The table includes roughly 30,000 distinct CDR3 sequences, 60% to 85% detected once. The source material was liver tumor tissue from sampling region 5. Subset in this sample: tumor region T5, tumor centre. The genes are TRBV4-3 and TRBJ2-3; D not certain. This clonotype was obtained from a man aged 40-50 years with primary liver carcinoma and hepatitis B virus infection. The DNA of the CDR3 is TGCGCCAGCAGCCGTGAGGCCGATATGCAGTATTTT. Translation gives CASSREADMQYF.